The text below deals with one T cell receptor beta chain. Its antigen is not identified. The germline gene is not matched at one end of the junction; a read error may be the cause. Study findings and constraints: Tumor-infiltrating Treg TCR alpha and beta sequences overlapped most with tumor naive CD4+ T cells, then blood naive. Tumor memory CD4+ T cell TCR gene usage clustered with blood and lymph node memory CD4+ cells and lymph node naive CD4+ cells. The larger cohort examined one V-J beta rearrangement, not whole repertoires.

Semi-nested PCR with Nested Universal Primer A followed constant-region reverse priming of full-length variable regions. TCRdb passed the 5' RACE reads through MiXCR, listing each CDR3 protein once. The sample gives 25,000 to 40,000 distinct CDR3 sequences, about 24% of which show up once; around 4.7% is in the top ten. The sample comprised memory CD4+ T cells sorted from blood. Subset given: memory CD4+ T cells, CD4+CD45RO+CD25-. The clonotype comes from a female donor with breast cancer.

This CDR3 reads CASSPDRGSPLRF. The CDR3 DNA sequence: TGCGCCAGCAGCCCGGATAGGGGGTCACCCCTCCGCTTT. The J gene is TRBJ1-6, the V gene TRBV5-1; weak D call: TRBD1 (6 bases). The CDR3 contains 13 residues. From germline, CDR1 is SGHRS and CDR2 YFSETQ.